The 11 T cell receptor beta chains reported below all come from one sample, sequenced in a study of blood T cells in healthy people across ages. Primed by a sample-barcoded 5' primer and a J-beta primer mix, a second PCR proceeded for roughly 7 to 12 cycles. TCRdb recomputed calls from the 5' RACE reads with MiXCR, one row per CDR3 protein. Of some 1.1 million distinct CDR3 sequences listed, more than 30% are singletons. The sample consisted of blood. Receptors originate from a man aged 18 to 35 in good health.

In DNA, the CDR3 is TGTGCCAGCAGCTTAGCGCTCACAGTGAACACTGAAGCTTTCTTT. Translated: CASSLALTVNTEAFF. The chain recombines TRBV7-2 with TRBJ1-1; D is unresolved. Germline V gene data show CDR1 as SGHTA and CDR2 as FQGNSA. This CDR3 has 15 residues. V shed 0 bases and J shed 0 bases, with 8 bases lying between them.

This clonotype appeared a few times. The chain uses TRBV12-3 or TRBV12-4 and TRBJ1-2, with a possible D match to TRBD1 (5 bases). The CDR3 totals 13 residues. Trimming shortened V by 1 base and J by 7 bases, and 10 bases separated the two germline ends. This CDR3 reads CASSLGGFSGYTF. CDR3 bases: TGTGCCAGCAGTTTAGGGGGGTTTAGTGGCTACACCTTC.

Only a few counts were recorded for this clonotype. The chain recombines TRBV27 with TRBJ2-5; a weak D match, TRBD2 (5 bases). CDR3 length equals 13 residues. The ends were cut back, 3 bases at V and 5 bases at J, with 10 bases in the middle. Germline CDR1 MNHEY, CDR2 SMNVEV (reference sequence). The CDR3, as DNA: TGTGCCAGCAGTTTCAGTAGCGCGGAGACCCAGTACTTC. This gives the protein CASSFSSAETQYF.

The chain recombines TRBV20-1 with TRBJ2-1; D is unclear. Germline V gene sequence: CDR1 DFQATT, CDR2 SNEGSKA (reference sequence). The germline V and J ends were trimmed by 0 bases and 4 bases, with 13 bases remaining between them. The CDR3 spans 15 residues. The CDR3 loop is CSARDQNLAYNEQFF. CDR3 nucleotides: TGCAGTGCTAGAGATCAGAATTTAGCATACAATGAGCAGTTCTTC.

This rearrangement joins TRBV11-1 to TRBJ1-2, with 7 bases identical to TRBD1. The CDR3 is 14 amino acids. Germline loops: CDR1 SGHAT, CDR2 FQDESV (reference sequence). V lost 5 bases, J lost 4 bases, and 7 bases stayed unmatched. CDR3 amino acids: CASSREGQTYGYTF. Written as DNA, the CDR3 is TGTGCCAGCAGCCGCGAGGGACAGACCTATGGCTACACCTTC.

The gene calls are TRBV4-2 and TRBJ2-7, with a tentative D call TRBD1 (7 bases). The CDR3 totals 16 residues. CDR1 is LGHNA and CDR2 is YNFKEQ in the germline V gene. Between the trimmed V and J ends, which lost 5 bases and 4 bases, there was a span of 21 bases. The CDR3 bases are TGTGCCAGCAGCTTCGAAGGCGGGACAGTATTGTACGAGCAGTACTTC. This gives the protein CASSFEGGTVLYEQYF.

The chain combines TRBV30 with TRBJ2-1, with D tentatively TRBD2 (5 bases). Germline CDR1 and CDR2: GTSNPN and SVGIG (reference sequence). This CDR3 region has 14 residues. Trimming left V 4 bases short and J 5 bases short, with 15 bases between. CDR3 sequence (DNA): TGTGCCTGGACTTCCGGGAATGTAAACAATGAGCAGTTCTTC. Amino acids: CAWTSGNVNNEQFF. The full variable domain, rest sourced from reference TRBV30 and TRBJ2-1, is SQTIHQWPATLVQPVGSPLSLECTVEGTSNPNLYWYRQAAGRGLQLLFYSVGIGQISSEVPQNLSASRPQDRQFILSSKKLLLSDSGFYLCAWTSGNVNNEQFFGPGTRLTVL.

This clonotype was seen a few times. The chain uses TRBV13 and TRBJ2-5; 8 bases are a match to TRBD1. Germline V lookup: CDR1 PRHDT, CDR2 FYEKMQ (reference sequence). The V and J ends lost 4 bases and 4 bases, in that order; junction bases with no gene match: 8. The CDR3 spans 15 residues. The CDR3 is CASSSLIQGGETQYF. CDR3 in DNA: TGTGCCAGCAGCTCGTTAATACAGGGGGGAGAGACCCAGTACTTC.

J is TRBJ2-5 and V is TRBV27, with D perhaps matching TRBD2 (5 bases). V lost 6 bases, J lost 12 bases, and 26 bases lay in between. The CDR3 spans 15 residues. Germline V CDR1 and CDR2: MNHEY, SMNVEV (reference sequence). The CDR3 spells CASSLKKKDLREKYF. The CDR3 bases are TGTGCCAGCAGCCTAAAAAAAAAGGACCTAAGGGAGAAGTACTTC.

V usage is TRBV13 and J usage is TRBJ2-7, with D possibly matching TRBD1 (6 bases). Trimming cost V 0 bases and J 0 bases, with 12 bases left between them. CDR1 is PRHDT and CDR2 is FYEKMQ in the germline V gene (reference sequence). The CDR3 contains 16 residues. The CDR3 is CASSLGQGLHSYEQYF. DNA for the CDR3: TGTGCCAGCAGCTTAGGCCAGGGGCTTCACTCCTACGAGCAGTACTTC.

This clonotype was seen more than once but under ten times. The rearrangement links TRBV18 to TRBJ2-3, with D perhaps matching TRBD1 (5 bases). The germline V and J ends were trimmed by 2 bases and 5 bases, with 11 bases remaining between them. The CDR3 is 14 amino acids. Germline loops: CDR1 KGHSH, CDR2 LQKENI. CDR3 sequence (DNA): TGTGCCAGCTCACCAAACTCAGGGAAAGATACGCAGTATTTT. It is translated as CASSPNSGKDTQYF.